This TCR beta chain stems from a study of regulatory T cells in long-lasting Graves disease. Study-level findings and limits: Because few samples were included, accuracy may have been lower. Researchers reported studying only peripheral blood, not thyroid tissue.

About this clonotype itself: Its specificity is not known.

The CDR3 length is 13 residues. Germline-derived CDR1 and CDR2 are ENHRY and SYGVKD. Time point defined: newly diagnosed GD, antithyroid drugs for less than 3 months. The TCR library used RNA extracted from PBMCs. iRepertoire HTBI primers and Arm-PCR of CDR3 regions built TCR beta libraries. MiXCR, applied by TCRdb to the multiplex PCR reads, yields one record per CDR3 protein. The sample lists more than 450,000 distinct CDR3 sequences, 15% to 20% seen once, with 12% in the top ten. This same sample was also part of a study on T cells in Graves' hyperthyroidism and ophthalmopathy. As reported in that work: Diagnoses were established using clinical symptoms, serum thyroxine and TRAb, thyroid ultrasound and orbital computed tomography.

This receptor was identified in a man aged 35 to 55 with Graves disease. The chain has TRBV10-3 and TRBJ1-6; no reliable D call. Sequenced material: peripheral blood mononuclear cells (PBMCs), taken at new diagnosis, from a patient treated with antithyroid drugs. The DNA of the CDR3 is TGTACCAACGGCGGGGAAGGCAATTCACCCCTCCACTTT. This translates into CTNGGEGNSPLHF.